This T cell receptor (beta chain) was captured in a study of Ad26.COV2.S vaccination and SARS-CoV-2 variants. About the research overall: Vaccine-arm donor from the placebo-controlled COV1001 Ad26.COV2.S trial. Donor got 5x10^10 or 1x10^11 viral particles of Ad26.COV2.S. Study-level results: Quantification of TCR breadth and depth may have yielded underestimates of total T cell responses. Recipients of vaccine and of placebo showed similar breadth of their non-spike TCR repertoires.

Of note for this clone: Its antigen is undetermined.

Treatment reported: over 15 received Ad26.COV2.S at low or high dose, single or two shots; roughly five received placebo; per-sample allocation not given. Sampling happened 63 days after the first vaccine or placebo injection. The CDR3 has 13 amino acids. Germline assignment: CDR1 MNHEY and CDR2 SMNVEV (reference sequence). V shed 2 bases and J 4 bases; nucleotides not matched to a gene: 2. Some clones are missing from TCRdb's copy, which holds only in-frame ones; the method was immunoSEQ multiplex PCR. This table holds hundreds of thousands of clones, about four fifths found once. The source is a person between 18 and 59 years old who received the Ad26.COV2.S COVID-19 vaccine or a placebo. This specimen consisted of peripheral blood, obtained in a trial of Ad26.COV2.S vaccine versus placebo. This chain links TRBV27 with TRBJ2-7; TRBD1 aligns across 7 bases. CDR3 DNA: TGTGCCAGCAGTTTACAGGGGGAGTACGAGCAGTACTTC. Protein sequence: CASSLQGEYEQYF.